The 31 T cell receptor beta chains in this list originate from one sample, sequenced in a study of monozygotic twins with inflammatory bowel disease. TCRdb reworked the 5' RACE reads into one entry per CDR3 protein, no DNA. This listing includes roughly 140,000 distinct CDR3 sequences. What was sequenced was blood. These receptors were taken from a human donor with ulcerative colitis or Crohn's disease, or a healthy co-twin of an affected twin (not recorded which).

The rearrangement links TRBV5-1 to TRBJ2-3; TCRdb's assignment of TRBD2 cannot be checked, as there is no DNA. Germline CDR1 reads SGHRS; CDR2 reads YFSETQ. The CDR3 sequence is 16 residues long. CDR3: CASSLDPSGNTDTQYF.

This chain links TRBV19 with TRBJ2-1. The CDR3 is 15 amino acids. Per the germline V gene, CDR1 is LNHDA and CDR2 is SQIVND (reference sequence). The CDR3 region is CASSIGDRSYNEQFF.

V and J are TRBV28 and TRBJ2-2. There are 15 residues in the CDR3. Germline CDR1 and CDR2: MDHEN and SYDVKM. CDR3 amino acids: CASSGFRANTGELFF.

The chain carries TRBV11-1 and TRBJ2-7; the D call from TCRdb, TRBD2, cannot be confirmed without DNA. The CDR3 totals 18 residues. Germline V gene data show CDR1 as SGHAT and CDR2 as FQDESV (reference sequence). The CDR3: CASSLSFGSGGSSYEQYF.

This CDR3 is CASSSPDRGEKLFF. This chain joins TRBV5-1 and TRBJ1-4; TCRdb's assignment of TRBD1 cannot be checked, as there is no DNA. CDR1 SGHRS and CDR2 YFSETQ come from the germline V gene. CDR3 length: 14 amino acids. The whole variable domain, remainder taken from reference TRBV5-1 and TRBJ1-4, is KAGVTQTPRYLIKTRGQQVTLSCSPISGHRSVSWYQQTPGQGLQFLFEYFSETQRNKGNFPGRFSGRQFSNSRSEMNVSTLELGDSALYLCASSSPDRGEKLFFGSGTQLSVL.

The CDR3 sequence: CASSTRTGGSYNEQFF. The genes are TRBV11-2 and TRBJ2-1; no DNA is available, so the TRBD2 call from TCRdb remains unchecked. This CDR3 is built from 16 residues. Germline lookup yields CDR1 SGHAT and CDR2 FQNNGV. The full variable domain, completed using reference TRBV11-2 and TRBJ2-1, is EAGVAQSPRYKIIEKRQSVAFWCNPISGHATLYWYQQILGQGPKLLIQFQNNGVVDDSQLPKDRFSAERLKGVDSTLKIQPAKLEDSAVYLCASSTRTGGSYNEQFFGPGTRLTVL.

This chain connects TRBV14 to TRBJ2-1; absent DNA, TCRdb's TRBD2 call cannot be checked. The CDR3 consists of 20 residues. Looked up from germline, CDR1 is SGHDN and CDR2 is FVKESK. This chain's CDR3 is CASSPSERGGLLSSYNEQFF.

The chain couples TRBV18 to TRBJ2-1. The CDR3 has 14 amino acids. The germline V gene has CDR1 KGHSH and CDR2 LQKENI. CDR3 amino acids: CASSPDSNDNEQFF. Looking up the rest from reference TRBV18 and TRBJ2-1 gives the full variable domain: NAGVMQNPRHLVRRRGQEARLRCSPMKGHSHVYWYRQLPEEGLKFMVYLQKENIIDESGMPKERFSAEFPKEGPSILRIQQVVRGDSAAYFCASSPDSNDNEQFFGPGTRLTVL.

The J gene is TRBJ1-2, the V gene TRBV20-1. Looked up from germline, CDR1 is DFQATT and CDR2 is SNEGSKA (reference sequence). The CDR3 contains 11 residues. CDR3 residues: CSAERANGYTF.

J is TRBJ1-5 and V is TRBV20-1; lacking DNA, the TRBD1 call made by TCRdb goes unchecked. CDR3 length: 16 residues. From germline, CDR1 is DFQATT and CDR2 SNEGSKA (reference sequence). Here the CDR3 reads CSAAQAGGVSNQPQHF.

The gene calls are TRBV6-2 or TRBV6-3 and TRBJ2-5; checking the TCRdb D call of TRBD2 is not possible without DNA. The CDR3 loop spans 15 amino acids. The germline CDR1 and CDR2 sequences are MNHEY and SVGEGT. CDR3 sequence reads: CASSSAGGGDETQYF.

The rearrangement uses TRBV3-1 and TRBJ2-3; TCRdb proposes TRBD1, but this gene call is untestable without DNA. The germline gives CDR1 LGHDT, CDR2 YNNKEL (reference sequence). The length of the CDR3 is 17 residues. The CDR3 sequence is CASSQDKGQPSTDTQYF.

The chain combines TRBV6-8 with TRBJ2-1; TCRdb returns TRBD2, unconfirmable since there is no DNA. Germline lookup yields CDR1 MNHGY and CDR2 SAAAGT. This CDR3 spans 17 amino acids. CDR3 loop: CASSTSGGAPSYNEQFF.

V gene TRBV18 combines with J gene TRBJ1-1. Germline loops: CDR1 KGHSH, CDR2 LQKENI. The CDR3 has 13 amino acids. CDR3 protein: CASSPLVNTEAFF.

The V call is TRBV12-3 or TRBV12-4, the J call TRBJ1-1. The length of the CDR3 is 14 residues. CDR3 protein: CASSQAGEGAEAFF.

The V call is TRBV12-3 or TRBV12-4, the J call TRBJ2-3; the D call of TRBD2 rests on TCRdb alone, since no DNA is present to check it. This CDR3 is built from 15 residues. The CDR3 loop is CASSLRLAGTDTQYF.

This chain connects TRBV4-1 to TRBJ1-5; there is no DNA to check the TCRdb D call of TRBD1. The CDR3 has 15 amino acids. Germline lookup yields CDR1 MGHRA and CDR2 YSYEKL. The CDR3 loop is CASSHTGTGGMAQHF.

The chain carries TRBV7-8 and TRBJ2-5; without DNA, the TCRdb call of TRBD2 cannot be checked. CDR1 and CDR2 (germline): SGHVS, FQNEAQ. CDR3 length: 20 residues. This CDR3 reads CASSWPPFGSGEAYQETQYF. The full variable domain, with the rest looked up from reference TRBV7-8 and TRBJ2-5, is GAGVSQSPRYKVAKRGQDVALRCDPISGHVSLFWYQQALGQGPEFLTYFQNEAQLDKSGLPSDRFFAERPEGSVSTLKIQRTQQEDSAVYLCASSWPPFGSGEAYQETQYFGPGTRLLVL.

This chain uses TRBV6-5 with TRBJ2-7; TCRdb's D call of TRBD1 is untestable without DNA. Germline V gene data show CDR1 as MNHEY and CDR2 as SVGAGI. CDR3 length: 15 residues. The CDR3 protein is CASSYSGDSNYEQYF.

The CDR3 loop reads CASSHPPRGDDSYEQYF. The V gene is TRBV4-1, the J gene TRBJ2-7; as DNA is missing, the TRBD1 call by TCRdb cannot be tested. Germline CDR1 and CDR2: MGHRA and YSYEKL. The length of the CDR3 is 17 residues.

The chain joins TRBV5-6 to TRBJ1-3; absent DNA, TCRdb's TRBD1 call cannot be checked. Germline V CDR1 and CDR2: SGHDT, YYEEEE. This CDR3 has 17 amino acids. The CDR3 sequence is CASSEGQGVLSGNTIYF.

This chain joins TRBV3-1 and TRBJ1-1; with no DNA, the TCRdb D assignment of TRBD1 cannot be verified. Germline CDR1 reads LGHDT; CDR2 reads YNNKEL (reference sequence). The CDR3 consists of 12 residues. The CDR3 loop reads CASSQQGTEAFF.

This chain connects TRBV18 to TRBJ1-5; the D call of TRBD1 rests on TCRdb alone, since no DNA is present to check it. The germline CDR1 and CDR2 sequences are KGHSH and LQKENI. The CDR3 contains 14 residues. CDR3 sequence reads: CASSPGDRYQPQHF.

V is TRBV20-1 and J is TRBJ2-3; no DNA is available, so the TRBD2 call from TCRdb remains unchecked. Germline V gives CDR1 DFQATT, CDR2 SNEGSKA (reference sequence). This CDR3 region has 15 residues. This CDR3 is CSARGPRGSTDTQYF.

This chain uses TRBV6-5 with TRBJ1-6; TCRdb returns TRBD1, unconfirmable since there is no DNA. The CDR3 sequence is 15 residues long. Germline CDR1 is MNHEY and CDR2 is SVGAGI. The CDR3 loop is CASSYYGQGDSPLHF.

The CDR3 is CASSPPGQGADNYGYTF. This rearrangement joins TRBV18 to TRBJ1-2; there is no DNA to check the TCRdb D call of TRBD1. This CDR3 has 17 residues. The V gene's germline CDR1 is KGHSH and CDR2 LQKENI.

The J gene is TRBJ2-6, the V gene TRBV6-2 or TRBV6-3; TCRdb's D gene call, TRBD1, goes unchecked for lack of DNA. This CDR3 region has 19 residues. Germline lookup yields CDR1 MNHEY and CDR2 SVGEGT. The CDR3 loop is CASSYRTTGGGSGANVLTF.

V usage is TRBV18 and J usage is TRBJ1-1. CDR1 KGHSH and CDR2 LQKENI come from the germline V gene. This CDR3 region has 15 residues. This CDR3 reads CASSPLQIGVTEAFF.

This chain connects TRBV20-1 to TRBJ1-3; absent DNA, TCRdb's TRBD1 call cannot be checked. The germline V gene encodes CDR1 DFQATT and CDR2 SNEGSKA (reference sequence). This CDR3 has 15 amino acids. CDR3 residues: CSANPVGQGRNTIYF.

This sequence joins TRBV4-3 and TRBJ2-3; TCRdb proposes TRBD2, but this gene call is untestable without DNA. Germline loops: CDR1 LGHNA, CDR2 YSLEER. This CDR3 has 14 amino acids. The CDR3 reads CASSRGPSGDTQYF.

The chain couples TRBV5-1 to TRBJ2-7; there is no DNA to check the TCRdb D call of TRBD1. Germline CDR1 is SGHRS and CDR2 is YFSETQ. The CDR3 sequence is 16 residues long. CDR3 sequence: CASSLGGTANSYEQYF.